These 11 T cell receptor beta chains were sequenced from one sample in a study of neurological immune-mediated disorders. TCRdb recomputed calls from the 5' RACE reads with MiXCR, one row per CDR3 protein. The sample lists tens of thousands of distinct CDR3 sequences; 4% to 5.5% were seen once. Sequencing used PBMCs. The origin of the receptors is a man in his forties or fifties with multiple sclerosis.

This clonotype has a handful of counts. CDR3 coding DNA: TGCAGTGCTAGTTTGACTAGCGGGAGGGCCAAAACCCAGTACTTC. Protein product: CSASLTSGRAKTQYF. The rearrangement joins TRBV20-1 to TRBJ2-5, with 14 bases matching TRBD2. V lost 3 bases to trimming and J lost 8 bases; unmatched junction nucleotides: 8. The CDR3 consists of 15 residues. Germline lookup yields CDR1 DFQATT and CDR2 SNEGSKA (reference sequence).

Many counts were recorded for this clonotype. The chain is built from TRBV6-5 and TRBJ2-1, with 7 bases matching TRBD1. The CDR3 contains 16 residues. Germline V lookup: CDR1 MNHEY, CDR2 SVGAGI. V trimming: 0 bases; J trimming: 3 bases; junction bases outside the gene matches: 5. CDR3 sequence: CASSYSIGDSYNEQFF. In DNA form, the CDR3 reads TGTGCCAGCAGTTACTCGATTGGGGACAGCTACAATGAGCAGTTCTTC.

This clonotype was detected many times. This chain connects TRBV7-6 to TRBJ1-1; D may be TRBD1 (6 bases). Trimming stripped 6 bases from V and 2 bases from J, with 16 bases between. The CDR3 length is 15 residues. CDR1 SGHVS and CDR2 FNYEAQ come from the germline V gene. The CDR3 here is CASSEYTGTNTEAFF. CDR3 DNA: TGTGCCAGCAGTGAATATACAGGGACCAACACTGAAGCTTTCTTT.

This chain uses TRBV7-6 with TRBJ2-1, with D possibly being TRBD2 (5 bases). V gave up 5 bases and J gave up 0 bases, with 11 bases separating them. Germline CDR1 and CDR2: SGHVS and FNYEAQ. The CDR3 is made up of 15 amino acids. The CDR3 DNA reads TGTGCCAGCAGCGGCGGACTCATCTCCTACAATGAGCAGTTCTTC. Translating gives CASSGGLISYNEQFF.

This clonotype was seen at least ten times. The chain uses TRBV3-1 and TRBJ1-3; a possible D gene is TRBD1 (6 bases). V was clipped by 0 bases and J by 6 bases, with 15 bases between them. The germline V gene has CDR1 LGHDT and CDR2 YNNKEL (reference sequence). This CDR3 comprises 16 residues. The CDR3 sequence: CASSQEGYREENTIYF. In nucleotides, the CDR3 is TGTGCCAGCAGCCAAGAGGGGTACAGGGAGGAAAACACCATATATTTT.

The table lists this clonotype with many counts. The chain couples TRBV28 to TRBJ2-1; 7 bases match TRBD1. With V trimmed by 6 bases and J by 5 bases, 4 bases remained unmatched. The CDR3 length is 13 residues. From germline, CDR1 is MDHEN and CDR2 SYDVKM. This CDR3 reads CASRRGQNNEQFF. The CDR3 coding sequence is TGTGCCAGCAGACGGGGACAGAACAATGAGCAGTTCTTC.

This clonotype was observed at least ten times. The chain has TRBV20-1 and TRBJ2-5; the D gene is possibly TRBD2 (5 bases). Germline V CDR1 and CDR2: DFQATT, SNEGSKA (reference sequence). The V end lost 1 base, the J end lost 2 bases, and 5 bases lay between the germline ends. This CDR3 has 12 residues. The CDR3 spells CSARAGQETQYF. CDR3 sequence (DNA): TGCAGTGCTAGAGCGGGGCAAGAGACCCAGTACTTC.

This clonotype was detected ten times or more. The chain recombines TRBV5-5 with TRBJ2-7, with TRBD1 as a possible D gene (5 bases). Germline lookup yields CDR1 SGHKS and CDR2 YYEKEE (reference sequence). V lost 4 bases to trimming and J lost 0 bases, with 20 bases between them. The length of the CDR3 is 17 residues. The chain's CDR3 is CASSPGTTVLSSYEQYF. CDR3 sequence (DNA): TGTGCCAGCAGCCCAGGAACGACAGTTCTAAGCTCCTACGAGCAGTACTTC.

This rearrangement joins TRBV11-2 to TRBJ2-5, with D possibly matching TRBD1 (6 bases). V was pared by 1 base and J by 5 bases, with 14 bases between. The CDR3 consists of 15 residues. The germline gives CDR1 SGHAT, CDR2 FQNNGV. CDR3 nucleotides: TGTGCCAGCAGCTTAGGAGCCGGAACAGGGGAGACCCAGTACTTC. It translates to CASSLGAGTGETQYF.

This clonotype was observed many times. The rearrangement uses TRBV5-1 and TRBJ1-1, with 12 positions matching TRBD1. There are 16 residues in the CDR3. Losses at the gene ends were 4 bases for V and 7 bases for J; bases not matched to a gene: 11. The germline gives CDR1 SGHRS, CDR2 YFSETQ. In nucleotides, the CDR3 is TGCGCCAGCAGCATTGGACCGGGACAGGGGGCTCTTGAAGCTTTCTTT. Translated, it gives CASSIGPGQGALEAFF.

This clonotype was seen only a few times. A clone one base away is much larger, so this may be a read error. The CDR3 coding sequence is TGCGCCAGCAGCTTGGGACAAAACACCGGGGAGCTGTTTTTT. Translated, it gives CASSLGQNTGELFF. The chain couples TRBV5-1 to TRBJ2-2; no firm D call. With 0 bases removed from V and 2 bases from J, the gap between germline ends came to 5 bases. This CDR3 comprises 14 residues. Germline values: CDR1 SGHRS, CDR2 YFSETQ.